This T cell receptor (beta chain) was identified during a study of blood T cell repertoires in COVID-19. Study-level background: Donors in the United States, Italy and Spain gave samples during acute or convalescent COVID-19. Sample material is recorded as cDNA or gDNA derived from T cells, B-cell-depleted T cells, or PBMCs.

TCRdb's table, derived via immunoSEQ multiplex PCR, lists solely in-frame clones and lacks some. The data contain about 68,000 clones, approximately 89% of them singletons. Germline V lookup: CDR1 MNHNS, CDR2 SASEGT. Deletions cut 1 base from V and 0 bases from J, with 5 bases between. CDR3 size: 14 residues. This clone was recorded once. Sequencing was carried out using peripheral blood. The receptor's source is a human donor in a cohort sampled during active COVID-19. The chain couples TRBV6-1 to TRBJ2-3; D may be TRBD2 (5 bases). The CDR3 protein is CASSEGGSTDTQYF. The CDR3 DNA sequence: TGTGCCAGCAGTGAAGGCGGGAGCACAGATACGCAGTATTTT.